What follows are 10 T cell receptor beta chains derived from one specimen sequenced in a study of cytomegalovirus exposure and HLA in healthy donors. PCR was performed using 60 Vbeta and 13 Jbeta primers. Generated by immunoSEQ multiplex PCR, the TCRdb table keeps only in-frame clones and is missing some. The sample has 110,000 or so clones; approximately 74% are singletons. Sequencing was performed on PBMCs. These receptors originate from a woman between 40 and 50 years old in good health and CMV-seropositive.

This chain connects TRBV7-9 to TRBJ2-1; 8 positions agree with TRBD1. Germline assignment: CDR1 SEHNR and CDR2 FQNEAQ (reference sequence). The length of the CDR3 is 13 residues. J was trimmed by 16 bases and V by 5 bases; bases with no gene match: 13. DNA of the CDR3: TGTGCCAGCAGCGACACTAATACGGACAGGGTTTTCTTC. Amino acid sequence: CASSDTNTDRVFF.

The CDR3 DNA reads as TGTGCCAGCACCCTCTCAATGGCTAGCGGGACCGGGGAGCTGTTTTTT. Residues: CASTLSMASGTGELFF. The chain uses TRBV7-6 and TRBJ2-2; 8 bases line up with TRBD2. Germline V gene lookup returns CDR1 SGHVS and CDR2 FNYEAQ. V lost 7 bases, J lost 5 bases, and 12 bases stayed unmatched. CDR3 length: 16 amino acids. Based on the CDR3 plus reference TRBV7-6 and TRBJ2-2, the full variable domain is GAGVSQSPRYKVTKRGQDVALRCDPISGHVSLYWYRQALGQGPEFLTYFNYEAQQDKSGLPNDRFSAERPEGSISTLTIQRTEQRDSAMYRCASTLSMASGTGELFFGEGSRLTVL.

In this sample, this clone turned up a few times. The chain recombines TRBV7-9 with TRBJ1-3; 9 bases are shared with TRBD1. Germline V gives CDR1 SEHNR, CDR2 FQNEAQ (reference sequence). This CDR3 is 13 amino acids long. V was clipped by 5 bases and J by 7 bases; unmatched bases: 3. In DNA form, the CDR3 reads TGTGCCAGCAGCCCCGGGACAGGGAACACCATATATTTT. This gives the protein CASSPGTGNTIYF.

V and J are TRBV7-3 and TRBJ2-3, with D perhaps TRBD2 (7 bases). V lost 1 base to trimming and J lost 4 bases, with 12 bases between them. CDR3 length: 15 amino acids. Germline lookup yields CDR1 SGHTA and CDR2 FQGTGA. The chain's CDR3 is CASSLKRGGSDTQYF. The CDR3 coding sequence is TGTGCCAGCAGCTTAAAGAGGGGGGGATCAGATACGCAGTATTTT.

CDR3 loop: CASSDDTPANRGNQPQHF. DNA of the CDR3: TGTGCCAGCAGTGATGACACCCCGGCCAATAGAGGCAATCAGCCCCAGCATTTT. This chain joins TRBV2 and TRBJ1-5; D gene uncertain. This CDR3 has 18 amino acids. Trimming pared 3 bases from V and 2 bases from J, leaving 20 bases between. Germline CDR1 is SNHLY and CDR2 is FYNNEI.

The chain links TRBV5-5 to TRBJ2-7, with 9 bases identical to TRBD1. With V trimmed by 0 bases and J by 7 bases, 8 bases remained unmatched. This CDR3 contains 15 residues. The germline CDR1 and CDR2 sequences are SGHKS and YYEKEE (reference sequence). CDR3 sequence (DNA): TGTGCCAGCAGCTTGGAGAACAGGGGGCAGAAGGAGCAGTACTTC. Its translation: CASSLENRGQKEQYF.

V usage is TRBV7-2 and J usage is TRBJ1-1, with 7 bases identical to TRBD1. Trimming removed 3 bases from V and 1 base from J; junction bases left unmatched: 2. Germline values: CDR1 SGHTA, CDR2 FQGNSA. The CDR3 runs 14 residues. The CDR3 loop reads CASSFWTGNTEAFF. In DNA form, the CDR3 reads TGTGCCAGCAGCTTCTGGACAGGGAACACTGAAGCTTTCTTT.

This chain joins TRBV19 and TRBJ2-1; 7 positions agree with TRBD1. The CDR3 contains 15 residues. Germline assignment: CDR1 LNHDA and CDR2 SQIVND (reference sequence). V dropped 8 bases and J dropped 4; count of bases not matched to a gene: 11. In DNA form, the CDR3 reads TGTGCCAGTCCCTTAGACAGGGCCAAATACAATGAGCAGTTCTTC. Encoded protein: CASPLDRAKYNEQFF.

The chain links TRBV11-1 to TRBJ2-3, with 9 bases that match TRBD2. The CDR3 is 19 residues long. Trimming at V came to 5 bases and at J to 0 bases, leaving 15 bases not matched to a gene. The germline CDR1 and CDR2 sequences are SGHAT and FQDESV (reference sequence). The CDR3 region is CASSLGAGGPSSSTDTQYF. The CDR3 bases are TGTGCCAGCAGCCTTGGTGCGGGAGGGCCCTCTTCTAGCACAGATACGCAGTATTTT.

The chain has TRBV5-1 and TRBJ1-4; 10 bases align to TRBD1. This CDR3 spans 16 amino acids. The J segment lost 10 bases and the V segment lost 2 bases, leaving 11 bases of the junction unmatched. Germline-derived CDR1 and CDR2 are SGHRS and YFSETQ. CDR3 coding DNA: TGCGCCAGCAGCTTTACGGGGACAGGGGAATTTGGAAAACTGTTTTTT. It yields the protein CASSFTGTGEFGKLFF.